Following are 5 T cell receptor beta chains from one sample sequenced in a study of follicular helper T cells after annual influenza vaccination. Time point described: 2015-2016 season, 7 days after influenza vaccination. Generated by immunoSEQ multiplex PCR, the TCRdb table keeps only in-frame clones and is missing some. Found here are about 4,800 clones, 83% of them singletons; the top ten hold about 1%. Sequencing was performed on CXCR5+ CD38- circulating T follicular helper cells from blood, taken 7 days after influenza vaccination. Subset denoted: circulating Tfh, non-naive CD4+CXCR5+PD-1+ (ICOS+CD38+ or ICOS-CD38-). These TCRs come from an adult who received the influenza vaccine.

This chain joins TRBV19 and TRBJ2-7; D could derive from TRBD1 or TRBD2 (5 bases each). Germline CDR1 and CDR2: LNHDA and SQIVND (reference sequence). The CDR3 extends over 13 amino acids. V lost 5 bases and J lost 2, with 10 bases in between. The CDR3 coding sequence is TGTGCCAGTAGTGTCCCGGGACCCTACGAGCAGTACTTC. Protein product: CASSVPGPYEQYF.

This rearrangement joins TRBV7-2 to TRBJ2-7; D gene unclear. CDR3 length: 13 residues. The V and J ends lost 6 bases and 3 bases respectively, with 12 bases between them. The germline CDR1 and CDR2 sequences are SGHTA and FQGNSA. The CDR3 coding sequence is TGTGCCAGCAGGCATACTTCAGGCTACGAGCAGTACTTC. Translation gives CASRHTSGYEQYF.

This sequence joins TRBV18 and TRBJ2-7, with TRBD2 as a possible D gene (6 bases). Germline-derived CDR1 and CDR2 are KGHSH and LQKENI. Trimming took off 2 bases at V and 9 bases at J, with 14 bases between the two ends. This CDR3 region has 13 residues. This CDR3 reads CASSPSPSAGQYF. CDR3 nucleotides: TGTGCCAGCTCACCATCCCCCTCAGCGGGGCAGTACTTC.

The CDR3 DNA reads as TGTGCCAGCAAGTTTGGGGACGGTCCCTACGAGCAGTACTTC. It specifies CASKFGDGPYEQYF. The chain uses TRBV7-3 and TRBJ2-7; perhaps D is TRBD1 or TRBD2 (5 bases each). Trimming pared 7 bases from V and 2 bases from J, leaving 15 bases between. Germline lookup yields CDR1 SGHTA and CDR2 FQGTGA. This CDR3 spans 14 amino acids.

V and J are TRBV5-1 and TRBJ1-1, with 8 bases lining up with TRBD1. This CDR3 has 15 amino acids. V lost 3 bases to trimming and J lost 4 bases; unmatched junction nucleotides: 8. The germline CDR1 and CDR2 sequences are SGHRS and YFSETQ. In nucleotides, the CDR3 is TGCGCCAGCAGCTCCGGACAGGGCACGGGCACTGAAGCTTTCTTT. Its translation is CASSSGQGTGTEAFF.